Listed here are 29 T cell receptor beta chains from one sample, sequenced in a study of T cell repertoires in cytomegalovirus infection. Using its own MiXCR run on the reads, TCRdb lists one record per CDR3 protein. The table includes over 90,000 distinct CDR3 sequences, about 17% detected once. Sequenced: PBMCs. These receptors all stem from a human donor in good health (CMV status not recorded). Some clones in this sample may be carry-over from other donors' samples.

This clonotype has only a few counts. This sequence joins TRBV6-2 or TRBV6-3 and TRBJ2-7, with a tentative D call TRBD1 (6 bases). The germline V and J ends were trimmed by 6 bases and 3 bases, with 18 bases remaining between them. Per germline, CDR1 MNHEY and CDR2 SVGEGT. The CDR3 spans 15 residues. This chain's CDR3 is CASSPSRTANYEQYF. CDR3 sequence (DNA): TGTGCCAGCAGCCCGTCCCGGACAGCAAACTACGAGCAGTACTTC.

This clonotype was seen a few times. The chain joins TRBV7-3 to TRBJ2-2, with 8 bases identical to TRBD1. The CDR3 is 19 amino acids. With V trimmed by 2 bases and J by 0 bases, 11 bases remained unmatched. Germline assignment: CDR1 SGHTA and CDR2 FQGTGA. The CDR3 is CASSLSPTGAASNTGELFF. The CDR3 DNA is TGTGCCAGCAGCTTATCTCCGACAGGGGCCGCTTCGAACACCGGGGAGCTGTTTTTT.

The rearrangement uses TRBV7-3 and TRBJ2-2; a weak D match, TRBD2 (6 bases). This CDR3 comprises 15 residues. V lost 2 bases to trimming and J lost 1 base, with 8 bases between them. In germline, CDR1 is SGHTA, CDR2 FQGTGA. Written as DNA, the CDR3 is TGTGCCAGCAGCTTATCGGGGGAGAACACCGGGGAGCTGTTTTTT. Amino acid sequence: CASSLSGENTGELFF.

This rearrangement joins TRBV7-3 to TRBJ2-1; D possibly corresponds to TRBD2 (5 bases). V gave up 5 bases and J gave up 0 bases, with 11 bases separating them. CDR3 size: 15 residues. From germline, CDR1 is SGHTA and CDR2 FQGTGA. The CDR3 nucleotides are TGTGCCAGCAGCATGAAGGGAGACTCCTACAATGAGCAGTTCTTC. Amino acid sequence: CASSMKGDSYNEQFF.

The V call is TRBV10-3, the J call TRBJ1-1; 9 bases line up with TRBD1. The CDR3 is 14 amino acids. V dropped 6 bases and J dropped 1; count of bases not matched to a gene: 3. Germline V gene sequence: CDR1 ENHRY, CDR2 SYGVKD. The CDR3 nucleotides read TGTGCCATCAGAGACAGGGGGACGAACACTGAAGCTTTCTTT. Its protein product is CAIRDRGTNTEAFF.

As concerns this clonotype: Being one base from a much bigger clone, this may be a read error. The rearrangement joins TRBV7-3 to TRBJ2-5; perhaps TRBD2 as D (6 bases). The CDR3 is 15 residues long. Germline V gene lookup returns CDR1 SGHTA and CDR2 FQGTGA. The CDR3 spells CASRLTGLPQETQYF. The CDR3 DNA follows: TGTGCCAGCAGATTAACCGGACTACCCCAGGAGACCCAGTACTTC.

V and J are TRBV7-9 and TRBJ1-1; D ambiguous. With 1 base removed from V and 7 bases from J, the gap between germline ends came to 4 bases. The CDR3 has 11 amino acids. Germline V gene sequence: CDR1 SEHNR, CDR2 FQNEAQ (reference sequence). CDR3 protein: CASSLGVEAFF. The DNA for the CDR3 is TGTGCCAGCAGCTTAGGTGTTGAAGCTTTCTTT.

Comment on this clonotype: One end of the junction is discordant with germline, which a read error may explain. The chain carries TRBV5-3 and TRBJ1-2, with D perhaps matching TRBD1 (6 bases). Being an ORF, TRBV5-3 has a function that is uncertain. The CDR3 is 15 amino acids. In DNA, the CDR3 is TGTGCCAGCAGCTCCAGTCTGACAGGAGCCTATGGCTACACCTTC. Amino acids: CASSSSLTGAYGYTF.

This chain joins TRBV28 and TRBJ1-3, with unresolved D. V was trimmed by 3 bases and J by 0 bases, leaving 12 bases between them. CDR3 length equals 16 residues. The germline V gene has CDR1 MDHEN and CDR2 SYDVKM. CDR3 loop: CASSFTRASSGNTIYF. In DNA, the CDR3 is TGTGCCAGCAGTTTTACTCGCGCGTCCTCTGGAAACACCATATATTTT. Filled out from reference TRBV28 and TRBJ1-3, the complete variable domain reads DVKVTQSSRYLVKRTGEKVFLECVQDMDHENMFWYRQDPGLGLRLIYFSYDVKMKEKGDIPEGYSVSREKKERFSLILESASTNQTSMYLCASSFTRASSGNTIYFGEGSWLTVV.

This clonotype was detected a few times. The V call is TRBV7-2, the J call TRBJ2-2; TRBD1 might be the D (5 bases). The germline CDR1 and CDR2 sequences are SGHTA and FQGNSA. Trimming left V 5 bases short and J 2 bases short, with 9 bases between. The CDR3 has 14 amino acids. The CDR3 spells CASSRQGNTGELFF. In DNA, the CDR3 is TGTGCCAGCAGCCGCCAGGGTAACACCGGGGAGCTGTTTTTT.

V gene TRBV4-1 combines with J gene TRBJ2-2, with unresolved D. With 2 bases removed from V and 4 bases from J, the gap between germline ends came to 17 bases. CDR3 size: 17 residues. Looked up from germline, CDR1 is MGHRA and CDR2 is YSYEKL. Here the CDR3 DNA reads TGCGCCAGCAGCCAACCCACACTGATTTTGGGCACCGGGGAGCTGTTTTTT. Translation: CASSQPTLILGTGELFF.

The rearrangement links TRBV25-1 to TRBJ1-2, with D hard to call. In germline, CDR1 is MGHDK, CDR2 SYGVNS. The CDR3 spans 11 residues. V was pared by 4 bases and J by 8 bases, with 8 bases between. The CDR3 sequence: CASSGDQGYTF. The CDR3 coding sequence is TGTGCCAGCAGTGGGGATCAGGGCTACACCTTC.

The chain links TRBV5-1 to TRBJ2-3; D tentatively reads TRBD1 or TRBD2 (6 bases each). V gave up 4 bases and J gave up 3 bases, with 12 bases separating them. This CDR3 is built from 14 residues. Per the germline V gene, CDR1 is SGHRS and CDR2 is YFSETQ. CDR3 sequence: CASSTRRGTDTQYF. The DNA for the CDR3 is TGCGCCAGCAGCACACGGAGGGGGACAGATACGCAGTATTTT. The entire variable domain, with the rest obtained from reference TRBV5-1 and TRBJ2-3, is as follows: KAGVTQTPRYLIKTRGQQVTLSCSPISGHRSVSWYQQTPGQGLQFLFEYFSETQRNKGNFPGRFSGRQFSNSRSEMNVSTLELGDSALYLCASSTRRGTDTQYFGPGTRLTVL.

This chain connects TRBV2 to TRBJ2-1, with D uncertain. The CDR3 is made up of 10 amino acids. Deletions cut 6 bases from V and 9 bases from J, with 6 bases between. Looked up from germline, CDR1 is SNHLY and CDR2 is FYNNEI. The CDR3 here is CASRPGEQFF. The CDR3 DNA reads TGTGCCAGCAGGCCGGGTGAGCAGTTCTTC. Filled out from reference TRBV2 and TRBJ2-1, the complete variable domain reads EPEVTQTPSHQVTQMGQEVILRCVPISNHLYFYWYRQILGQKVEFLVSFYNNEISEKSEIFDDQFSVERPDGSNFTLKIRSTKLEDSAMYFCASRPGEQFFGPGTRLTVL.

The chain combines TRBV28 with TRBJ2-3; 7 bases fit TRBD2. The CDR3 totals 18 residues. Germline values: CDR1 MDHEN, CDR2 SYDVKM. V lost 4 bases, J lost 2 bases, and 15 bases stayed unmatched. The CDR3 region has the DNA TGTGCCAGCAGTTCCCTGTTTTTCCCGGGGGGACTCACAGATACGCAGTATTTT. It codes for CASSSLFFPGGLTDTQYF.

This clonotype occurred many times. The chain combines TRBV4-3 with TRBJ2-2, with TRBD1 matching over 7 bases. Trimming at V came to 1 base and at J to 3 bases, leaving 5 bases not matched to a gene. Germline assignment: CDR1 LGHNA and CDR2 YSLEER. The CDR3 is 16 amino acids. The CDR3 coding sequence is TGCGCCAGCAGCCAAGGTCGGGACAGATACACCGGGGAGCTGTTTTTT. Protein: CASSQGRDRYTGELFF.

V is TRBV18 and J is TRBJ1-1; tentative D call: TRBD1 (5 bases). There are 12 residues in the CDR3. The V end lost 0 bases, the J end lost 6 bases, and 5 bases lay between the germline ends. Germline CDR1 reads KGHSH; CDR2 reads LQKENI. CDR3 residues: CASSPPGAEAFF. The CDR3 DNA follows: TGTGCCAGCTCACCACCAGGGGCTGAAGCTTTCTTT.

The V gene is TRBV20-1, the J gene TRBJ1-4; maybe TRBD1 (6 bases). The V end lost 5 bases, the J end lost 10 bases, and 14 bases lay between the germline ends. Germline-derived CDR1 and CDR2 are DFQATT and SNEGSKA (reference sequence). The CDR3 contains 12 residues. For the CDR3, the DNA is TGCAGTGCTCCCCATAGGGGGGCAAAACTGTTTTTT. Its protein is CSAPHRGAKLFF.

This clonotype is categorized as medium-sized. The chain is built from TRBV12-3 or TRBV12-4 and TRBJ2-3, with D perhaps being TRBD1 or TRBD2 (6 bases each). Trimming removed 9 bases from V and 3 bases from J, with 16 bases in between. The CDR3 length is 14 residues. The DNA for the CDR3 is TGTGCCAGTTCCGACCGGGGGCTGACAGATACGCAGTATTTT. This gives the protein CASSDRGLTDTQYF.

Comment on this clonotype: Compared with germline, one end of the junction differs, possibly owing to a read error. This chain joins TRBV2 and TRBJ1-5, with 10 bases identical to TRBD1. This CDR3 has 17 residues. CDR1 is SNHLY and CDR2 is FYNNEI in the germline V gene. CDR3 in amino acids: CASRETLAGQGNQPQHF. The CDR3 nucleotides are TGTGCCAGCAGGGAAACCCTTGCGGGACAGGGGAATCAGCCTCAGCATTTT.

This clonotype was recorded a few times. J is TRBJ1-3 and V is TRBV10-3; D gene ambiguous. V was cut by 6 bases and J by 0 bases, with 6 bases left in between. This CDR3 spans 13 amino acids. In germline, CDR1 is ENHRY, CDR2 SYGVKD. CDR3 sequence reads: CAIRTVSGNTIYF. In nucleotides, the CDR3 is TGTGCCATCAGGACGGTCTCTGGAAACACCATATATTTT.

This CDR3 is CASRFRLQVDTEAFF. Written as DNA, the CDR3 is TGCGCCAGCAGATTTAGACTACAGGTTGACACTGAAGCTTTCTTT. The gene calls are TRBV4-1 and TRBJ1-1; D perhaps matches TRBD1 (5 bases). CDR3 length: 15 residues. V lost 6 bases and J 3 bases, leaving 17 bases between the germline ends. CDR1 and CDR2 (germline): MGHRA, YSYEKL.

This clonotype was recorded at least ten times. This chain connects TRBV12-3 or TRBV12-4 to TRBJ2-1; perhaps TRBD1 as D (5 bases). V was cut by 3 bases and J by 12 bases, with 9 bases left in between. The CDR3 length is 11 residues. The CDR3 region is CASSLTEAQFF. For the CDR3, the DNA is TGTGCCAGCAGTTTGACAGAAGCGCAGTTCTTC.

This sequence joins TRBV5-1 and TRBJ1-1; D is possibly TRBD1 (6 bases). V was trimmed by 4 bases and J by 1 base, leaving 11 bases between them. CDR1 SGHRS and CDR2 YFSETQ come from the germline V gene. The CDR3 sequence is 14 residues long. The CDR3 DNA sequence: TGCGCCAGCAGCGGCCGGACAGAGAACACTGAAGCTTTCTTT. Its translation is CASSGRTENTEAFF.

The genes are TRBV15 and TRBJ1-2; D is unresolved. Trimming removed 2 bases from V and 4 bases from J, with 17 bases in between. CDR3 length: 16 amino acids. Germline CDR1 reads LNHNV; CDR2 reads YYDKDF (reference sequence). CDR3 amino acids: CATSRNLATPGYGYTF. In nucleotides, the CDR3 is TGTGCCACCAGCAGAAATCTAGCGACCCCCGGCTATGGCTACACCTTC.

This clonotype was seen repeatedly, ten times or more. The chain couples TRBV7-2 to TRBJ1-5; perhaps TRBD1 as D (6 bases). The CDR3 sequence is 14 residues long. The V gene lost 2 bases and the J gene lost 7 bases, with 12 bases spanning the gap. Germline CDR1 and CDR2: SGHTA and FQGNSA. CDR3: CASSLRGVDQPQHF. CDR3 nucleotides: TGTGCCAGCAGCTTAAGGGGGGTAGACCAGCCCCAGCATTTT.

Concerning this clonotype itself: At one boundary the junction diverges from the germline segment, which might be a read error. The chain links TRBV4-1 to TRBJ2-7; D is unresolved. The CDR3 runs 12 residues. The V gene's germline CDR1 is MGHRA and CDR2 YSYEKL. The CDR3 reads CPSSQDIGEQYF. The CDR3 coding sequence is TGCCCCAGCAGCCAAGATATAGGCGAGCAGTACTTC.

This clonotype was observed at least ten times. The chain is built from TRBV12-3 or TRBV12-4 and TRBJ2-7, with TRBD2 identical over 15 bases. Trimming removed 5 bases from V and 3 bases from J; junction bases left unmatched: 5. This CDR3 contains 16 residues. CDR3 in amino acids: CASSLRTSGGDYEQYF. The CDR3, as DNA: TGTGCCAGCAGTCTCCGGACTAGCGGGGGGGACTACGAGCAGTACTTC.

This sequence joins TRBV19 and TRBJ1-2; no definite D call. The CDR3 covers 13 residues. Trimming shortened V by 5 bases and J by 8 bases, and 15 bases separated the two germline ends. CDR1 LNHDA and CDR2 SQIVND come from the germline V gene (reference sequence). The CDR3 sequence: CASSPRTTGGYTF. The CDR3 nucleotides are TGTGCCAGTAGTCCAAGGACGACGGGGGGCTACACCTTC.